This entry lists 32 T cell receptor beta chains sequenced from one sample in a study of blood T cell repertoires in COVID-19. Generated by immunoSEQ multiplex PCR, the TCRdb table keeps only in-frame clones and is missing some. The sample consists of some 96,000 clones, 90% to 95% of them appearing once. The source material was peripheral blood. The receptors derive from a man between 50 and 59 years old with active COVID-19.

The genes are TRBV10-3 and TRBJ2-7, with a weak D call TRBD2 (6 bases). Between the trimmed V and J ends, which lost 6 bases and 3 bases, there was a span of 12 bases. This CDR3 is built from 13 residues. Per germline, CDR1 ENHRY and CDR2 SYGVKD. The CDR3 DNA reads TGTGCCATCAGGAGGGACTCTGACTACGAGCAGTACGTC. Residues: CAIRRDSDYEQYV.

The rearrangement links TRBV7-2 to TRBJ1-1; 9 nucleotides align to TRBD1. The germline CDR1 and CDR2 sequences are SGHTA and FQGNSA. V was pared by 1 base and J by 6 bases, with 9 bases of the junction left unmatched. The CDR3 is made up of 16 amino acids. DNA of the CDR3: TGTGCCAGCAGCTTAGGGCTACAGGGGGCGCGGGCTGAAGCTTTCTTT. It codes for CASSLGLQGARAEAFF.

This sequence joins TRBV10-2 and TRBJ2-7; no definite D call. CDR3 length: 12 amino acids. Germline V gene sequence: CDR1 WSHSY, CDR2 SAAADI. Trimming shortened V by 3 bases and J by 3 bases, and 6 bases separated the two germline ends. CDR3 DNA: TGCGCCAGCAGTGACAGTTACTACGAGCAGTACGTC. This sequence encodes CASSDSYYEQYV.

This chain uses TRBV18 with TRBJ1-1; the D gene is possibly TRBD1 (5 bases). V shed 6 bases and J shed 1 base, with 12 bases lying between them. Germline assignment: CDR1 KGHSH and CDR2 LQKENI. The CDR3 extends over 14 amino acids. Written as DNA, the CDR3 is TGTGCCAGCTCCGACACCACAGGGAACACTGAAGCTTTCTTT. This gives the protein CASSDTTGNTEAFF.

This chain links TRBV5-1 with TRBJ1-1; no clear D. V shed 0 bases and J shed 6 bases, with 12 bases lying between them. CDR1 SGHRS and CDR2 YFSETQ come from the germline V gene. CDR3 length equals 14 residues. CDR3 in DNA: TGCGCCAGCAGCTTGGTCGCAGGTAGCGCTGAAGCTTTCTTT. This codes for CASSLVAGSAEAFF.

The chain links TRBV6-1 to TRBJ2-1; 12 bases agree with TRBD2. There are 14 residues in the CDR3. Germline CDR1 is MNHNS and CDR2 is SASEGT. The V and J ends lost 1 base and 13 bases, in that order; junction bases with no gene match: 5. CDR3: CASSEGTSGAIQFF. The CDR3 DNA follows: TGTGCCAGCAGTGAAGGGACTAGCGGGGCGATCCAGTTCTTC.

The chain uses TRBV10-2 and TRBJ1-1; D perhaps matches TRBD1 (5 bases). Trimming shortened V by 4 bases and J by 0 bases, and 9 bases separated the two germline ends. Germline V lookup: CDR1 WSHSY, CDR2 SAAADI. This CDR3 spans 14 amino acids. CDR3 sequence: CASSGGVLNTEAFF. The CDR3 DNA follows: TGCGCCAGCAGTGGGGGGGTCTTGAACACTGAAGCTTTCTTT.

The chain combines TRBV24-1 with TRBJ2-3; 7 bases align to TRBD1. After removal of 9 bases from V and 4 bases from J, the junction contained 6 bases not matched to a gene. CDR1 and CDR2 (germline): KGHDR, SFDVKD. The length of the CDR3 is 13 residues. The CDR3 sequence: CATSGGSPDTQYF. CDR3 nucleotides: TGTGCCACCTCAGGGGGATCCCCAGATACGCAGTATTTT.

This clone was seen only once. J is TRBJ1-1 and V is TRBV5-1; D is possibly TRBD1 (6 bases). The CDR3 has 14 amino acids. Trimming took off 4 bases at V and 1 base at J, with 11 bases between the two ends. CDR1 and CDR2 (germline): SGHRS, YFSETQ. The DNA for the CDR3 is TGCGCCAGCAGCCAAGGACAGCCGAACACTGAAGCTTTCTTT. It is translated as CASSQGQPNTEAFF.

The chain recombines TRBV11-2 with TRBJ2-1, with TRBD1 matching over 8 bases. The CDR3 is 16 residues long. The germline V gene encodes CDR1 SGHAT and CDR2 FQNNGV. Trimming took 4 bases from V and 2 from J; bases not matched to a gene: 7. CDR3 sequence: CASSSTGTGAYNEQFF. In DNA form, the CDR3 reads TGTGCCAGCAGCTCGACCGGGACAGGCGCCTACAATGAGCAGTTCTTC.

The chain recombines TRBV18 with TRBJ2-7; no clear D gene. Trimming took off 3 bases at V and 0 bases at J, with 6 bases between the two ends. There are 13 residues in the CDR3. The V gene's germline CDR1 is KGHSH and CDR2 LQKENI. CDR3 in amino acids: CASSPGNSYEQYV. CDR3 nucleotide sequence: TGTGCCAGCTCACCGGGCAACTCCTACGAGCAGTACGTC.

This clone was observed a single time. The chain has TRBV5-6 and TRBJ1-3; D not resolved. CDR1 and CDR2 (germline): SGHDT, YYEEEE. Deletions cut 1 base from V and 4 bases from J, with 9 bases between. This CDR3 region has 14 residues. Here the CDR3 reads CASSLSGGGNTIYF. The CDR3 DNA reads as TGTGCCAGCAGCTTGAGTGGAGGCGGAAACACCATATATTTT.

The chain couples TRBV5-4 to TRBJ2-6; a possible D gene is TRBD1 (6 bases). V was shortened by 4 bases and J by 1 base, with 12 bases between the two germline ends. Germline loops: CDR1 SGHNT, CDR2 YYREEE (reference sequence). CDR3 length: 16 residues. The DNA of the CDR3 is TGTGCCAGCAGCATCGACAGGATTTCTGGGGCCAACGTCCTGACTTTC. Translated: CASSIDRISGANVLTF.

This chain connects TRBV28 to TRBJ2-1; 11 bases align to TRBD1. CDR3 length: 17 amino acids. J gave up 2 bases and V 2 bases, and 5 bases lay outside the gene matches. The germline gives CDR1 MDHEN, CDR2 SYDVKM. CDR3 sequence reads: CASSLKGGQGAYNEQFF. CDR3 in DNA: TGTGCCAGCAGTTTAAAGGGGGGACAGGGGGCCTACAATGAGCAGTTCTTC.

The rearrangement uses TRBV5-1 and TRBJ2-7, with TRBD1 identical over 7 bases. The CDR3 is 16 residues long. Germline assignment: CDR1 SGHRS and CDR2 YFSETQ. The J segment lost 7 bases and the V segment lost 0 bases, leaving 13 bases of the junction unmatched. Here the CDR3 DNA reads TGCGCCAGCAGCTTGGCCGAGGGGGCCGCCTTACGTGAGCAGTACTTC. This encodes CASSLAEGAALREQYF.

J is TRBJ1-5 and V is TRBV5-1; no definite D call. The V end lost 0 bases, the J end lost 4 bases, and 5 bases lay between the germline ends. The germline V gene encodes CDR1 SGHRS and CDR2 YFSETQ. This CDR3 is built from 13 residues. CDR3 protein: CASSLDGNQPQHF. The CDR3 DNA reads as TGCGCCAGCAGCTTGGACGGGAATCAGCCCCAGCATTTT.

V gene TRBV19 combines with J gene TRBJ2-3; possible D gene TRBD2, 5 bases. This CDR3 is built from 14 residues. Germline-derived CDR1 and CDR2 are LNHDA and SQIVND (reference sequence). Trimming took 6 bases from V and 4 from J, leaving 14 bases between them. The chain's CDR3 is CASRDSPGADTQYF. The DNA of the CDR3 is TGTGCCAGTAGGGACTCGCCCGGTGCAGATACGCAGTATTTT.

CDR3 sequence reads: CASSYNSNQPQHF. The DNA of the CDR3 is TGTGCCAGCAGTTATAATAGCAATCAGCCCCAGCATTTT. The chain recombines TRBV6-5 with TRBJ1-5; the D is unclear. Germline CDR1 is MNHEY and CDR2 is SVGAGI. V dropped 3 bases and J dropped 0 bases, with 3 bases sitting between them. The CDR3 length is 13 residues.

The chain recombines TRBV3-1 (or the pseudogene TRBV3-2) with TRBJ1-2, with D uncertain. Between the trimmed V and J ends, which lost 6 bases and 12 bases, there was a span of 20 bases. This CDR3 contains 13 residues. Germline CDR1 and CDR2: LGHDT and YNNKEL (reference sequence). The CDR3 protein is CASSSGPSGKDTF. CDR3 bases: TGTGCCAGCAGTTCCGGGCCCAGCGGTAAGGACACCTTC.

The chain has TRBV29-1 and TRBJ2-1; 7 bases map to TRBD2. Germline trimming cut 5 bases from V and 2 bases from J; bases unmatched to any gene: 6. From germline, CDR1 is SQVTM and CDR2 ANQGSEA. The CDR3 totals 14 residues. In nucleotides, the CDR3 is TGCAGCGTTCTACGGGGGGAGGCCTACAATGAGCAGTTCTTC. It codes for CSVLRGEAYNEQFF.

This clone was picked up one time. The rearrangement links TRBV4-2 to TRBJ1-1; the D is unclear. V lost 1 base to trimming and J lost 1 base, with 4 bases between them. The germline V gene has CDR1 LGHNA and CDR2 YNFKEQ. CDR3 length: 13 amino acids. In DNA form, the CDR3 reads TGTGCCAGCAGCCAAGTCGGGAACACTGAAGCTTTCTTT. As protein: CASSQVGNTEAFF.

In DNA form, the CDR3 reads TGTGCCAGCAGTGAAACAGGCGGAGATACGCAGTATTTT. This sequence encodes CASSETGGDTQYF. The J gene is TRBJ2-3, the V gene TRBV2; D perhaps matches TRBD1 (5 bases). Trimming left V 2 bases short and J 5 bases short, with 8 bases between. This CDR3 has 13 amino acids. CDR1 is SNHLY and CDR2 is FYNNEI in the germline V gene.

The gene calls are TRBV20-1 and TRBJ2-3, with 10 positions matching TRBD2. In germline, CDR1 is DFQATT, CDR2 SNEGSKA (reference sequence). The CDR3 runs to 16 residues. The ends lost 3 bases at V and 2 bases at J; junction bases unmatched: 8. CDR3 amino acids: CSASRELAGTTDTQYF. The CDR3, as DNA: TGCAGTGCTAGTCGGGAACTAGCGGGGACCACAGATACGCAGTATTTT.

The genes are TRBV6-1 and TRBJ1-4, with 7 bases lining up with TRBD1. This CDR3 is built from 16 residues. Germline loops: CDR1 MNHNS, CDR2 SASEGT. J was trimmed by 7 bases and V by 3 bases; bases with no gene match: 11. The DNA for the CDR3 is TGTGCCAGCAGTGAGCCCCAGGGGGGCCTTGGTGAAAAACTGTTTTTT. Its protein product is CASSEPQGGLGEKLFF.

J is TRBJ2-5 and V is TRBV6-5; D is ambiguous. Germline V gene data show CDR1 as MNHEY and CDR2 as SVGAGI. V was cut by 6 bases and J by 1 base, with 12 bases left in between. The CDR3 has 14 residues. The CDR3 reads CASSLTRSQETQYF. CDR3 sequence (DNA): TGTGCCAGCAGCCTTACTCGGAGCCAAGAGACCCAGTACTTC.

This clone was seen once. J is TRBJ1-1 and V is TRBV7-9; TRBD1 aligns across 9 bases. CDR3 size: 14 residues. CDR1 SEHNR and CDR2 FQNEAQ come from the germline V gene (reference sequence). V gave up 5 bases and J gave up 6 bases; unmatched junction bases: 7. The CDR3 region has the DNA TGTGCCAGCAGCCGGACAGGGGCGAATGCTGAAGCTTTCTTT. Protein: CASSRTGANAEAFF.

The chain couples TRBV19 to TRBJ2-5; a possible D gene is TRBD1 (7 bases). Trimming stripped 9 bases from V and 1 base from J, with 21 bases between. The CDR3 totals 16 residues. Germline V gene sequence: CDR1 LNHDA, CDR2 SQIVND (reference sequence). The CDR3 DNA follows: TGTGCCAGCCGAAAGCTTTCAGGGGGAGGCCAAGAGACCCAGTACTTC. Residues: CASRKLSGGGQETQYF.

CDR3 protein: CATSEPGTRNNEQFF. CDR3 DNA: TGTGCCACCAGTGAGCCGGGGACTCGAAACAATGAGCAGTTCTTC. The V and J genes are TRBV24-1 and TRBJ2-1; a weak D match, TRBD2 (6 bases). The germline V and J ends were trimmed by 4 bases and 5 bases, with 14 bases remaining between them. Germline V gene data show CDR1 as KGHDR and CDR2 as SFDVKD. The CDR3 length is 15 residues.

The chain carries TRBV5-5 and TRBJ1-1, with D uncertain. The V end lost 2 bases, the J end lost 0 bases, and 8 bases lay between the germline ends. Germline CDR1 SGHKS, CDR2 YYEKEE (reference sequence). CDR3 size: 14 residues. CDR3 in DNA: TGTGCCAGCAGCTTCGCAGACATGAACACTGAAGCTTTCTTT. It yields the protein CASSFADMNTEAFF.

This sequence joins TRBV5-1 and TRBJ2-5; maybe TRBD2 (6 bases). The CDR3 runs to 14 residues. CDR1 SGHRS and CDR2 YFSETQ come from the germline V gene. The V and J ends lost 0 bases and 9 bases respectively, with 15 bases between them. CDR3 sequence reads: CASSLAAGDDAQYF. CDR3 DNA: TGCGCCAGCAGCTTGGCAGCGGGCGACGACGCCCAGTACTTC.

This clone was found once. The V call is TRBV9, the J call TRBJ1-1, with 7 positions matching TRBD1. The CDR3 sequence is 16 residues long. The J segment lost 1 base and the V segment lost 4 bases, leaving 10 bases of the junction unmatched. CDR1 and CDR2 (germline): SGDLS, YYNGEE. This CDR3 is CASSPRGQQTNTEAFF. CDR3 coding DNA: TGTGCCAGCAGCCCGAGGGGACAGCAAACGAACACTGAAGCTTTCTTT. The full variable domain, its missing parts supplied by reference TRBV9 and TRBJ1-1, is DSGVTQTPKHLITATGQRVTLRCSPRSGDLSVYWYQQSLDQGLQFLIQYYNGEERAKGNILERFSAQQFPDLHSELNLSSLELGDSALYFCASSPRGQQTNTEAFFGQGTRLTVV.

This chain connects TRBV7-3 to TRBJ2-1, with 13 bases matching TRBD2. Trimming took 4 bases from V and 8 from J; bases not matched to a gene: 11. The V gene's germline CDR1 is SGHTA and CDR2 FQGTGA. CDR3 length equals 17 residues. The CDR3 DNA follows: TGTGCCAGCAGCTCCAAGAGGACTAGCGGGGGACACGATGAGCAGTTCTTC. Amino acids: CASSSKRTSGGHDEQFF.